These 2 T cell receptor beta chains share one sample of origin, sequenced in a study of OX40 agonist ivuxolimab in advanced cancers. The repertoire was sequenced with immunoSEQ multiplex PCR; TCRdb's copy has only in-frame clones and lacks some. This table holds some 100,000 clones, 89% found once. The source material was CD4+ or CD8+ T cells sorted from blood, sampled in a trial of the OX40 agonist ivuxolimab. The receptors derive from an adult with an advanced solid tumor such as melanoma, head and neck, liver or kidney cancer.

This chain uses TRBV6-1 with TRBJ2-4, with 11 bases fitting TRBD1. Per germline, CDR1 MNHNS and CDR2 SASEGT. This CDR3 has 13 amino acids. The trim removed 7 bases at V and 7 bases at J, leaving 3 bases unmatched. Written as DNA, the CDR3 is TGTGCCAGCATGGGGACAGGGGGGAACATTCAGTACTTC. It specifies CASMGTGGNIQYF.

V is TRBV19 and J is TRBJ2-1, with D perhaps given as TRBD1 or TRBD2 (6 bases each). V lost 3 bases and J 2 bases, leaving 11 bases between the germline ends. Germline CDR1 and CDR2: LNHDA and SQIVND (reference sequence). The CDR3 totals 15 residues. The CDR3 DNA reads as TGTGCCAGTAGTATTAGGGGGGTCGCCTACAATGAGCAGTTCTTC. It is translated as CASSIRGVAYNEQFF.